This T cell receptor beta chain appears in the sequencing data of a study of blood T cell repertoires in COVID-19. The wider study: Sample material is recorded as cDNA or gDNA derived from T cells, B-cell-depleted T cells, or PBMCs.

Here immunoSEQ multiplex PCR was the method, and the copy in TCRdb shows in-frame clones only, minus some. This sample has fewer than 200,000 clones, with approximately 82% found just once. Residents of about two dozen US areas, aged 18 to 89 years, made up the participants. Assignments of participants to cohorts depended upon their own reported clinical history. Donors in Cohort 3 counted as recovered after two negative PCRs, clearance, or symptom resolution. CDR1 and CDR2 (germline): MNHEY, SMNVEV (reference sequence). V shed 4 bases and J 0 bases; nucleotides not matched to a gene: 13. The CDR3 is 19 residues long.

The receptor was isolated from a woman aged 45-59 years who had recovered from COVID-19. This rearrangement joins TRBV27 to TRBJ1-5; TRBD1 matches at 9 bases. Sequencing was carried out using PBMCs or T cells enriched from blood (not recorded which). CDR3 in amino acids: CASSSYSGTGSYSNQPQHF. CDR3 sequence (DNA): TGTGCCAGCAGTTCATATTCCGGGACAGGGTCTTATAGCAATCAGCCCCAGCATTTT.